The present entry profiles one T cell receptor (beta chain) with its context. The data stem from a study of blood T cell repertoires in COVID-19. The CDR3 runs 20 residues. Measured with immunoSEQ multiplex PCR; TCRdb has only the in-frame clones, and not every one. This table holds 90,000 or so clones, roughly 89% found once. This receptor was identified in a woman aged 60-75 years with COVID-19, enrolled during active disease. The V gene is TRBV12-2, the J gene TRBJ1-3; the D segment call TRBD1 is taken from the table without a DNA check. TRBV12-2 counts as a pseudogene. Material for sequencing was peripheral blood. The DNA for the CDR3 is TGTGCAAGTCGCTCGCTCAGCGGGACAGGGGGCGATCGAGCCGGAAACACCATATATTTT. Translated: CASRSLSGTGGDRAGNTIYF.